This record looks at one TCR beta chain sequence and its context. The entry originates in a study of blood T cells in healthy people across ages. V was shortened by 2 bases and J by 0 bases, with 17 bases between the two germline ends. The V gene's germline CDR1 is SGHRS and CDR2 YFSETQ. This CDR3 contains 17 residues. A J-beta primer mix and a sample-barcoded 5' primer were used in a second PCR of about 7 to 12 cycles. TCRdb re-derived calls from the 5' RACE reads in MiXCR, one entry per CDR3 protein. The sample carries 1.5 million to 2 million distinct CDR3 sequences, roughly 50% recorded once. Sequencing input: blood. The TCR comes from a woman between 40 and 55 years old in good health. J is TRBJ1-1 and V is TRBV5-1; D might be TRBD1 (5 bases). CDR3 nucleotide sequence: TGCGCCAGCAGCTTTTCAGGGACCCTAATTTTGAACACTGAAGCTTTCTTT. Its translation: CASSFSGTLILNTEAFF.